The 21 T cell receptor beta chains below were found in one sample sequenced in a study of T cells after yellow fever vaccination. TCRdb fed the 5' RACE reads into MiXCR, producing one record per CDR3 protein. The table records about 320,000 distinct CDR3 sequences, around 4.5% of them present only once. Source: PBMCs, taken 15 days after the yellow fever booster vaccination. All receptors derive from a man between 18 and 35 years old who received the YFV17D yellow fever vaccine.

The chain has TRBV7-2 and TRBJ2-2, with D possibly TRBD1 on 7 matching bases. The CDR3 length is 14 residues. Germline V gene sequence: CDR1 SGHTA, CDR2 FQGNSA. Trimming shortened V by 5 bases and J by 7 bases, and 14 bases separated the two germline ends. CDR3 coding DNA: TGTGCCAGCAGCCCCAGGGGGGTGGTCGGGGAGCTGTTTTTT. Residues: CASSPRGVVGELFF.

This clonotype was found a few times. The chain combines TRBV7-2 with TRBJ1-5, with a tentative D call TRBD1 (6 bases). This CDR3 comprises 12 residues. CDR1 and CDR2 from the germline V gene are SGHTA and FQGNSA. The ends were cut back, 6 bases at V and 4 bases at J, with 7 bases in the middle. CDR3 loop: CASRRGNQPQHF. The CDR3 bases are TGTGCCAGCAGAAGGGGGAATCAGCCCCAGCATTTT.

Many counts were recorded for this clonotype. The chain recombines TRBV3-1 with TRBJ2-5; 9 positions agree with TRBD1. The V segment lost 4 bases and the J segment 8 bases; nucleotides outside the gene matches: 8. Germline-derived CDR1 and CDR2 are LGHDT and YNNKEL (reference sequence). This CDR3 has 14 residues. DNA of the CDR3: TGTGCCAGCAGCCCGTCCCGGGACAGGGCAACCCAGTACTTC. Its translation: CASSPSRDRATQYF.

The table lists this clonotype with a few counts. CDR3 nucleotides: TGTGCCAGCAGTCAGCTCACTGAAGCTTTCTTT. Translating gives CASSQLTEAFF. This chain connects TRBV12-3 or TRBV12-4 to TRBJ1-1; D unclear. Trimming took off 5 bases at V and 4 bases at J, with 5 bases between the two ends. CDR3 length: 11 amino acids.

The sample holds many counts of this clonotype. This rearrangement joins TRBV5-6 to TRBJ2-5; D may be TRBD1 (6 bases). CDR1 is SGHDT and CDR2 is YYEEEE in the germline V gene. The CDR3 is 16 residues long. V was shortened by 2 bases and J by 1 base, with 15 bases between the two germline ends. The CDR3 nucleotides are TGTGCCAGCAGCTTTTGGGGGCCGAACTTCCAAGAGACCCAGTACTTC. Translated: CASSFWGPNFQETQYF.

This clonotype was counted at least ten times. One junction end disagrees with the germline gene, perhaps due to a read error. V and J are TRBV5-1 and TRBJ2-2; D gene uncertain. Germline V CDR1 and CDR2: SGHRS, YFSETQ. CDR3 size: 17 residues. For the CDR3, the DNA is TGCGCCAGCAACTTGGGTTGGAGTAGCTCTAACACCGGGGAGCTGTTTTTT. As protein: CASNLGWSSSNTGELFF.

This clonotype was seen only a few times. CDR3: CASSLWEQGSYTF. CDR3 DNA sequence: TGTGCCAGCAGCTTATGGGAACAGGGTTCCTACACCTTC. The chain carries TRBV7-9 and TRBJ1-2; D is perhaps TRBD1 (6 bases). This CDR3 has 13 amino acids. CDR1 SEHNR and CDR2 FQNEAQ come from the germline V gene (reference sequence). V was trimmed by 2 bases and J by 10 bases, leaving 14 bases between them. The whole variable domain, filled in from reference TRBV7-9 and TRBJ1-2, reads DTGVSQNPRHKITKRGQNVTFRCDPISEHNRLYWYRQTLGQGPEFLTYFQNEAQLEKSRLLSDRFSAERPKGSFSTLEIQRTEQGDSAMYLCASSLWEQGSYTFGSGTRLTVV.

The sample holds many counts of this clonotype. The DNA for the CDR3 is TGTGCCAGTAGTATAGCCGGGACAGGGGGGAATCAGCCCCAGCATTTT. Translation gives CASSIAGTGGNQPQHF. The J gene is TRBJ1-5, the V gene TRBV19; 11 bases are a match to TRBD1. Looked up from germline, CDR1 is LNHDA and CDR2 is SQIVND (reference sequence). The V and J ends lost 1 base and 4 bases, in that order; junction bases with no gene match: 3. The CDR3 is 16 residues long.

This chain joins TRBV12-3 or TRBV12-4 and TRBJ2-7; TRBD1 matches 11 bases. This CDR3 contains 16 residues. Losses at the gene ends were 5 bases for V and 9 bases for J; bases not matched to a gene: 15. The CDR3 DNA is TGTGCCAGCAGTCCCACGGGGGGGGACAGGGGGTTCGTGCAGTACTTC. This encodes CASSPTGGDRGFVQYF.

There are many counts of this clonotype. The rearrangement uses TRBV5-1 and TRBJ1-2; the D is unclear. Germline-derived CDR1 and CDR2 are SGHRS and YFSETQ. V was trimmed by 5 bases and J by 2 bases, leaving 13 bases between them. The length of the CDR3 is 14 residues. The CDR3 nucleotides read TGCGCCAGCAGTCAGGATGCGAGAAACTATGGCTACACCTTC. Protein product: CASSQDARNYGYTF.

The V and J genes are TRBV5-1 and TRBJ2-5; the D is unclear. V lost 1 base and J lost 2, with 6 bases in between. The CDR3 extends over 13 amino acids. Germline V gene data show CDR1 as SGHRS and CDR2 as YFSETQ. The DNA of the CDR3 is TGCGCCAGCAGCTTGAACCATCAAGAGACCCAGTACTTC. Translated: CASSLNHQETQYF.

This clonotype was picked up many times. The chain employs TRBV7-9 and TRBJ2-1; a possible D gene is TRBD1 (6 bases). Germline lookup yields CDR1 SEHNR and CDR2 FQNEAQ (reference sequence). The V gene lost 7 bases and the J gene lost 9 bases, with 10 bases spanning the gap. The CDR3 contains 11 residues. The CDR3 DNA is TGTGCCAGCAACAGGGACATTGAGCAGTTCTTC. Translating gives CASNRDIEQFF.

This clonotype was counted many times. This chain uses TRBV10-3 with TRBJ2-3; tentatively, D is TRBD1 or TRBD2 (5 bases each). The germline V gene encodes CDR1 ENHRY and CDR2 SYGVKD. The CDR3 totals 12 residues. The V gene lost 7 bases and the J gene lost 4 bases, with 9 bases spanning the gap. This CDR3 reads CAIMGVADTQYF. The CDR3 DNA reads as TGTGCCATCATGGGGGTTGCAGATACGCAGTATTTT.

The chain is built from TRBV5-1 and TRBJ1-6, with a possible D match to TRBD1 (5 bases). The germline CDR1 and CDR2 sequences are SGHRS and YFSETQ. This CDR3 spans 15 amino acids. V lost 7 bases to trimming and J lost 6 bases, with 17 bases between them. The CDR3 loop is CASGSSGTRNSPLHF. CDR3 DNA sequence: TGCGCCAGCGGGTCTTCCGGGACTCGTAATTCACCCCTCCACTTT.

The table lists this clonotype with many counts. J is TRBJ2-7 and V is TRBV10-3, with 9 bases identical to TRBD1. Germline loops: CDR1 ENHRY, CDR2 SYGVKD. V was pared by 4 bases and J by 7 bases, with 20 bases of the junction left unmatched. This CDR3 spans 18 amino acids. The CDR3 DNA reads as TGTGCCATCAGTGGTTGGGGACAGGGCCCTCCTAGGTCGTCAGAGCAGTACTTC. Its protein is CAISGWGQGPPRSSEQYF.

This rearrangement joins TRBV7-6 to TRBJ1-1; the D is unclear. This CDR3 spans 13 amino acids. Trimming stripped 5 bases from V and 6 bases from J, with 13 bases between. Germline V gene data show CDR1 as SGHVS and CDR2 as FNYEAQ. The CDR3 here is CASSPDPSAEAFF. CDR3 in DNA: TGTGCCAGCAGCCCCGACCCGAGCGCTGAAGCTTTCTTT.

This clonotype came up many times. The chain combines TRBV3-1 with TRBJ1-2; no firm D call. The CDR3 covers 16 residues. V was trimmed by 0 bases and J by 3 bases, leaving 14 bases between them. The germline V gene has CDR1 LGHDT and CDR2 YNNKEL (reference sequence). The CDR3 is CASSQDAAGLYYGYTF. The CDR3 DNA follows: TGTGCCAGCAGCCAAGATGCGGCGGGTCTATACTATGGCTACACCTTC.

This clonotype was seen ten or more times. The CDR3 DNA is TGCGCCAGCAGGGCGGGGGGGCTGGAGACCCAGTACTTC. Its translation: CASRAGGLETQYF. The chain carries TRBV5-1 and TRBJ2-5, with 9 bases fitting TRBD2. Looked up from germline, CDR1 is SGHRS and CDR2 is YFSETQ. The CDR3 consists of 13 residues. V trimming: 5 bases; J trimming: 5 bases; junction bases outside the gene matches: 4.

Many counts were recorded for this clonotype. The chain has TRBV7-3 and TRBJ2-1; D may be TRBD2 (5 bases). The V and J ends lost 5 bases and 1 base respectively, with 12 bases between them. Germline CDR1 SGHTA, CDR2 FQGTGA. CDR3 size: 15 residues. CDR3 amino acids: CASSPQSGSYNEQFF. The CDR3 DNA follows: TGTGCCAGCAGCCCCCAAAGCGGTTCCTACAATGAGCAGTTCTTC. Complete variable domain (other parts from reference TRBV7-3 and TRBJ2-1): GAGVSQTPSNKVTEKGKYVELRCDPISGHTALYWYRQSLGQGPEFLIYFQGTGAADDSGLPNDRFFAVRPEGSVSTLKIQRTERGDSAVYLCASSPQSGSYNEQFFGPGTRLTVL.

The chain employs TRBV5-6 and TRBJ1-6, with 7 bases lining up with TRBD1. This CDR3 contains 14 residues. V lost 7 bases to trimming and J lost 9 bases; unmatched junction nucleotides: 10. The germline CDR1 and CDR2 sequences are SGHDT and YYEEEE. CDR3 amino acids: CASGTGTDISPLHF. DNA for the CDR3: TGTGCCAGCGGGACCGGGACAGATATTTCACCCCTCCACTTT. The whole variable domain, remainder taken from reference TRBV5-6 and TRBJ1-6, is DAGVTQSPTHLIKTRGQQVTLRCSPKSGHDTVSWYQQALGQGPQFIFQYYEEEERQRGNFPDRFSGHQFPNYSSELNVNALLLGDSALYLCASGTGTDISPLHFGNGTRLTVT.

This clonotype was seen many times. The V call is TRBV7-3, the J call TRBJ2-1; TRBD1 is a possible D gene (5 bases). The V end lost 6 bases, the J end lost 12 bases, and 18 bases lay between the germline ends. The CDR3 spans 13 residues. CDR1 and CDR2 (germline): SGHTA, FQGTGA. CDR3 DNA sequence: TGTGCCAGCAGTCGCGACAGTTTAGGTGGGCAGTTCTTC. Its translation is CASSRDSLGGQFF.